The clone carrying this TCR beta chain was detected only a few times. The antigen is not known. This sample was included in a study of blood T cells in healthy people across ages. The wider study: With template switching, about one barcoded beta molecule was captured per two T cells. Study results and caveats: When set beside aged donors, long-lived donors presented more naive CD4+ cells and higher diversity.

A second PCR of roughly 7 to 11 cycles used a sample-barcoded 5' primer and a J-beta primer mix. Researchers report that a template-switch adaptor with 12 random nucleotides tagged each cDNA molecule. Sequencing yielded, for each sample, at least 3 million paired-end reads carrying CDR3. Each CDR3 protein is one row after TCRdb ran MiXCR on the 5' RACE reads. The profile shows hundreds of thousands of distinct CDR3 sequences, more than 55% of them singletons. V was trimmed by 0 bases and J by 3 bases, leaving 12 bases between them. Germline V lookup: CDR1 MGHRA, CDR2 YSYEKL. The CDR3 loop spans 15 amino acids.

The chain joins TRBV4-1 to TRBJ2-7, with D perhaps TRBD1 (5 bases). The receptor was isolated from a man aged 40-49 years in good health. The sample consisted of blood. CDR3 sequence reads: CASSQDVGHYYEQYF. The DNA for the CDR3 is TGCGCCAGCAGCCAAGATGTGGGGCACTACTACGAGCAGTACTTC.